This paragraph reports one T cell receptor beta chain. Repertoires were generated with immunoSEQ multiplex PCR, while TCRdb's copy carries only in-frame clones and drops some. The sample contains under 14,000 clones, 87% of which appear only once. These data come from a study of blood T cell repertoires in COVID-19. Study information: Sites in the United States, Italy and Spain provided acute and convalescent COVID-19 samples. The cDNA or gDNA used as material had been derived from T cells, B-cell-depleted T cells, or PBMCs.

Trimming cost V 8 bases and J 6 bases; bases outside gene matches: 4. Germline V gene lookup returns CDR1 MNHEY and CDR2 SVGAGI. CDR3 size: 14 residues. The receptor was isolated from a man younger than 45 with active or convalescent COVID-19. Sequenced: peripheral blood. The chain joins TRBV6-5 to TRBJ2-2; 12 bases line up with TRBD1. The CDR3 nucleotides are TGTGCCAGCGGGGACAGGGGGCAGGCCGGGGAGCTGTTTTTT. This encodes CASGDRGQAGELFF.